This T cell receptor beta chain is from a study of CD4 T cells in relation to SARS-CoV-2 and coronaviruses. TCRdb's copy holds only in-frame clones and misses some; the assay was immunoSEQ multiplex PCR. Seen here are roughly 16,000 clones, 75% to 85% observed once, and the top ten hold roughly a sixth. Before the COVID-19 pandemic, during about 2011-2019, CD4+ T cells were taken from unexposed donors. CD4+ T cells were isolated from the cells after roughly 11 days of culture. Cells permitting, SARS-CoV-2 S/N and four cold-coronavirus spikes were tested on unexposed-donor CD4+ T cells. About 2 million PBMCs per well were cultured with approximately 10 IU/ml IL-2. Fresh IL-2 medium replaced half the medium on days 3 and 7. The CDR3 extends over 15 amino acids. Germline CDR1 and CDR2: SGHNT and YYREEE (reference sequence). V was clipped by 4 bases and J by 9 bases, with 20 bases between them. Notes on this clone: The target antigen is unknown.

The TCR sequence derives from a human donor in good health. The V gene is TRBV5-4, the J gene TRBJ2-1, with D tentatively TRBD2 (6 bases). The sample was CD4+ T cells from PBMCs, cultured in vitro. CDR3 nucleotide sequence: TGTGCCAGCAGCCCAAATGGGGGGTTGGGGTTTGAGCAGTTCTTC. It translates to CASSPNGGLGFEQFF.